Described below is a single T cell receptor (beta chain) sequence and its context. Its antigen remains unidentified. No base quality information exists; no much larger clone differs at one position. TCR beta CDR3 regions were amplified from RNA transcripts for repertoire sequencing. The first round of RT-PCR was done with HTBI primers and the Qiagen OneStep RT-PCR kit, and was followed by a second round of multiplex PCR, then size selection and purification. Sequencing of the libraries was carried out on an Illumina HiSeq2000 in paired-end mode with 100 bp reads. From the authors' description of their analysis: SOAPnuke was used to process the reads, throwing out any read that had adapters, had uncalled bases, had a mean Phred below 15, or lacked an exact constant-primer or identifier match. COPE v1.2.5 was used to merge high-quality paired reads. Each unique nucleotide sequence was defined as a clonotype, and clonotypes were aligned to IMGT TRB V, D and J references with MiTCR v1.1. Only V-J combinations with frequency above 0.0001 were analysed, covering over 98% of repertoires. For each V-J combination, a TCR clonal expansion and chaos score was defined as the ratio of F50 clonal expansion to chaos observed in the TCRdist matrix. Welch's t-statistics and random forest were used to narrow the features down to more than 10 V-J combinations, which were then fed into a naive Bayes classifier. The similarity between thyroid and blood repertoires was quantified using the Morisita-Horn index. TCRdb reworked the public reads: Q25 trimming with fastp, MiXCR clone assembly, productive beta chains retained. CDR3 protein duplicates are merged, each entry listing the most common genes and DNA. Here the V and J calls rest on TCRdb's processing, not on the authors' analysis. The sample data list hundreds of thousands of distinct CDR3 sequences, and 35% to 50% of these were observed just once. The ten top clones hold 44% of the sample.

Ophthalmopathy patients had moderately to severely active disease, Clinical Activity Score of at least 3, NOSPECS grade of at least 4, and disease duration under 3 months. Patients were excluded if they had other autoimmune diseases, uncontrolled infections, pregnancy or lactation. Diagnosis relied on clinical symptoms, serum thyroxine, TRAb, thyroid ultrasound and orbital computed tomography. Ficoll-Paque density gradient centrifugation was used to isolate PBMCs from around 10 ml of fresh peripheral blood. Total RNA was extracted using Trizol reagent, and RNA quality was checked on an Agilent 2100 Bioanalyzer. Looking up the germline V gene yields CDR1 SQVTM and CDR2 ANQGSEA. The CDR3 holds 15 amino acids from the cysteine to the phenylalanine. Of all the DNA, just the CDR3 is kept, 45 bases in frame from base 1. Trimming removed 0 bases from V and 5 bases from J; the gene matches leave 6 bases unexplained.

The data originate from a study of Graves' ophthalmopathy and Graves' hyperthyroidism (dated by TCRdb to 2016 to 2018). Some background on the complete study: Peripheral blood samples were taken at the time of initial diagnosis, before any treatment was given. For independent validation, a separate cohort was made up of approximately 19 hyperthyroidism patients plus 17 patients who later progressed from hyperthyroidism to ophthalmopathy. Once sampling was done, hyperthyroidism patients were given methimazole at a starting dose of 30 mg daily, while ophthalmopathy patients were given high-dose intravenous methylprednisolone. To explore V-J signatures that separate ophthalmopathy from hyperthyroidism, a discovery set of about a hundred patients was enrolled, consisting of approximately 44 with ophthalmopathy and around 57 with stable hyperthyroidism. To tell Graves' ophthalmopathy apart from Graves' hyperthyroidism, and to predict which patients would progress to ophthalmopathy, the study relied on TCR beta repertoire signatures. In a handful of hyperthyroidism patients, the T-cell repertoires found in thyroid tissue were compared with those found in blood. In total, 135 blood samples were TCR-sequenced: 43 ophthalmopathy, approximately 75 hyperthyroidism and roughly 17 hyperthyroidism-to-ophthalmopathy patients.

Study-wide conclusions, independent of this receptor: Among expanded thyroid clonotypes with frequency above 0.001, most also showed up in blood, which suggests that blood repertoires may reflect the thyroid immune response. In cross-validation, the 13-signature model distinguished ophthalmopathy from stable hyperthyroidism with approximately 88% sensitivity and roughly 81% specificity, and in the test set the corresponding values were roughly 80% and 76%. No statistical method was used to set the sample size in advance, and the investigators knew which group each participant was assigned to. In validation, the model predicted ophthalmopathy progression with more than 70% sensitivity and approximately 75% specificity; some twelve predicted patients were CT-confirmed with GO in a median of approximately 6.2 months.

The sample consisted of peripheral blood. The V and J segments used are TRBV29-1 and TRBJ2-5; the central 10 bases match TRBD2. The clonotype was recovered from an adult man with Graves' ophthalmopathy. The nucleotide sequence reads TGCAGCGTTGAAGACGGAGCGGGAGGGTACGAGACCCAGTACTTC. Its product reads: CSVEDGAGGYETQYF.